A selection of T cell receptor beta chains follows, all from one sample in a study of identical twins. TCRdb reprocessed the 5' RACE reads with MiXCR, giving one entry per CDR3 protein. Altogether roughly 260,000 distinct CDR3 sequences are present, more than 12% being singletons, with the ten largest covering 8.8%. Specimen: memory (CD45RO+) T cells sorted from blood. These receptors were taken from a woman between 18 and 29 years old in good health. The conserved cysteine and the conserved F or W are not part of the CDR3 here.

v_call cdr3_aa
TRBV19 ASGGRDEQF
TRBV5-4 ASSITIEDTQY
TRBV12-3/TRBV12-4 ASSQGSEAYNEQF
TRBV29-1 SVEQVRASYNEQF
TRBV6-1 ASRQPGQNEKLF
TRBV6-1 ASSRDVGTSGGETQY
TRBV7-6 ASSLAQLGTEAF
TRBV9 ASSLSGGPQETQY
TRBV12-3/TRBV12-4 ASRVTGGAGANVLT
TRBV2 ASSEVGLYGYT
TRBV6-1 APPQTEDYQPQH
TRBV18 ASSPGQIEVQY
TRBV10-3 ASQEDSEAF
TRBV12-3/TRBV12-4 ASSVDSGPWD
TRBV12-3/TRBV12-4 ASSLWTGLSGYT
TRBV5-6 ASTDGQTQY
TRBV4-2 ASSQDHRVEKLF
TRBV18 ASSPLSGTYNEQF
TRBV4-1 ASSMRQPFTDTQY
TRBV6-9 ASSSTCNEQF
TRBV29-1 SVEVGNYGYT
TRBV20-1 SALLVRGLTYEQY
TRBV6-1 ASSPVRDSLNTGELF
TRBV5-1 ASSLNSWDSPLH
TRBV2 ASTRLVGQPQH
TRBV12-5 ASGLVLDSGGQETQY
TRBV20-1 SAEGVGPPGGHSYEQY
TRBV20-1 SAKFGTSYEQY
TRBV3-1 ASSQAGREGGYT
TRBV2 ASSEERTTGELF
TRBV20-1 SARGISGNTIY
TRBV6-1 ASGSSGAKNIQY
TRBV15 ATSRVVTNEQF
TRBV9 ASSPQGLEHNEQF
TRBV29-1 SGGGAGTRSLHTQY
TRBV7-9 ASQGDTGELF
TRBV7-2 ASSLQGFGKNIQY
TRBV18 ASSPPTLTYEQY
TRBV11-1 ASSSTVRTGGSYNEQF
TRBV5-1 ASRGLAGTNEQF
TRBV2 ASLAGYTDTQY
TRBV11-1 ASSLRRGSTNEQF
TRBV12-3/TRBV12-4 ASSFGGPPVTEAF
TRBV12-3/TRBV12-4 ASSRLLNTEAF
TRBV24-1 ATSASSNEQF
TRBV7-8 ASSLVLRVTDTQY
TRBV24-1 ATRDRTDTQY
TRBV28 ASGATSGSFKSYEQY
TRBV12-3/TRBV12-4 ASSSGPVSEQY
TRBV6-1 ASSEAWDYNEQF
TRBV7-9 ASSPGLAEVEQY
TRBV9 ASSPRTSGSYPYEQY
TRBV7-2 ASSLGFYEQY